These T cell receptor beta chains were read from a single sample in a study of OX40 agonist ivuxolimab in advanced cancers. Assay used: immunoSEQ multiplex PCR; TCRdb lists only in-frame clones, some missing. The table shows 98,000 or so clones, with approximately 93% occurring only once. This sample comprised CD4+ or CD8+ T cells sorted from blood, obtained in a trial of the OX40 agonist ivuxolimab. All receptors come from an adult with an advanced solid tumor such as melanoma, head and neck, liver or kidney cancer. The CDR3 runs from the conserved cysteine through the conserved F or W. A D gene is named only where the DNA matches it firmly. Some rows mark clone size as missing; the rest say once, few, many or name a class of expanded clone.

v_call	clone_size	d_call	j_call	cdr3_aa	cdr3_nt
TRBV4-1	-	-	TRBJ1-5	CASSQQDQPQHF	TGCGCCAGCAGCCAACAGGATCAGCCCCAGCATTTT
TRBV7-9	-	-	TRBJ1-5	CASSLEGDTHQPQHF	TGTGCCAGCAGCTTAGAGGGGGACACCCATCAGCCCCAGCATTTT
TRBV5-1	-	TRBD1	TRBJ1-6	CASSSGQGKNSPLHF	TGCGCCAGCAGCTCAGGACAGGGGAAGAATTCACCCCTCCACTTT
TRBV10-3	-	-	TRBJ1-1	CAISEALAGTNTEAFF	TGTGCCATCAGTGAGGCCCTGGCAGGGACGAACACTGAAGCTTTCTTT
TRBV19	-	-	TRBJ1-2	CASSITELNYGYTF	TGTGCCAGTAGTATAACAGAGTTGAACTATGGCTACACCTTC
TRBV7-9	once	TRBD1	TRBJ1-3	CASRWTGAGNTIYF	TGTGCCAGCCGCTGGACAGGGGCTGGAAACACCATATATTTT
TRBV27	-	-	TRBJ2-2	CASSFSGITGELFF	TGTGCCAGCAGTTTTTCAGGGATCACCGGGGAGCTGTTTTTT
TRBV4-1	-	TRBD1	TRBJ2-3	CASTLRGPSPDTQYF	TGCGCCAGCACCTTGAGGGGGCCCTCTCCAGATACGCAGTATTTT
TRBV28	-	TRBD1	TRBJ2-6	CASSHRGAGANVLTF	TGTGCCAGCAGCCACAGGGGAGCTGGGGCCAACGTCCTGACTTTC
TRBV4-2	-	TRBD1	TRBJ2-7	CASSQDPTGGGSYEQYF	TGTGCCAGCAGCCAAGACCCTACAGGGGGCGGTTCCTACGAGCAGTACTTC
TRBV18	once	TRBD1	TRBJ1-3	CASSPITGAGNTIYF	TGTGCCAGCTCACCGATTACAGGGGCTGGAAACACCATATATTTT
TRBV4-3	-	-	TRBJ2-5	CASSPGGTQYF	TGCGCCAGCAGCCCAGGTGGGACCCAGTACTTC
TRBV10-3	-	-	TRBJ2-7	CATRNGGATEYEQYF	TGTGCCACGCGAAATGGGGGGGCTACGGAATACGAGCAGTACTTC
TRBV7-2	-	TRBD1	TRBJ1-4	CASSLDRVNEKLFF	TGTGCCAGCAGCCTAGACAGGGTTAATGAAAAACTGTTTTTT
TRBV28	-	-	TRBJ2-6	CASSSPATGANVLTF	TGTGCCAGCAGTTCACCCGCGACCGGGGCCAACGTCCTGACTTTC
TRBV5-4	-	TRBD1	TRBJ1-5	CASSLRGQSYNQPQHF	TGTGCCAGCAGCTTGAGGGGACAGTCTTACAATCAGCCCCAGCATTTT
TRBV7-2	-	-	TRBJ2-2	CASSLAWTDTGELFF	TGTGCCAGCAGCTTAGCTTGGACAGACACCGGGGAGCTGTTTTTT
TRBV19	-	TRBD1	TRBJ1-5	CASTMWGQGNQPQHF	TGTGCCAGTACTATGTGGGGACAGGGGAATCAGCCCCAGCATTTT
TRBV27	-	TRBD1	TRBJ1-4	CASSLSGTGRFNEKLFF	TGTGCCAGCAGTTTATCGGGGACAGGGAGGTTCAATGAAAAACTGTTTTTT
TRBV7-6	-	-	TRBJ2-2	CASSLESPASANTGELFF	TGTGCCAGCAGCTTAGAGTCTCCAGCGTCCGCGAACACCGGGGAGCTGTTTTTT
TRBV2	few	-	TRBJ2-7	CASSEGSGGIEQYF	TGTGCCAGCAGTGAAGGTAGCGGAGGGATCGAGCAGTACTTC
TRBV29-1	-	-	TRBJ1-4	CSVIGVHQKLFF	TGCAGCGTGATCGGGGTCCATCAAAAACTGTTTTTT
TRBV15	-	-	TRBJ1-1	CATSPQNLQGSTEAFF	TGTGCCACCAGCCCGCAAAATCTACAAGGGTCCACTGAAGCTTTCTTT
TRBV5-1	-	-	TRBJ2-3	CASSLPSVAQYF	TGCGCCAGCAGCTTACCTAGCGTAGCGCAGTATTTT
TRBV10-3	-	TRBD2	TRBJ2-7	CAISDPGTSGPPYEQYF	TGTGCCATCAGTGACCCCGGGACTAGCGGGCCACCCTACGAGCAGTACTTC
TRBV7-2	once	-	TRBJ2-2	CASSYREGLIIGGELFF	TGTGCCAGCAGTTACAGGGAGGGCCTCATCATTGGCGGGGAGCTGTTTTTT
TRBV7-2	-	-	TRBJ2-3	CASSLGATDTQYF	TGTGCCAGCAGCTTGGGCGCTACAGATACGCAGTATTTT
TRBV10-2	-	TRBD1	TRBJ2-4	CASSPTGGGNIQYF	TGCGCCAGCAGCCCGACAGGGGGCGGAAACATTCAGTACTTC
TRBV6-5	-	TRBD1	TRBJ2-1	CASLYRDSGEQFF	TGTGCCAGCCTCTACCGGGACAGCGGTGAGCAGTTCTTC
TRBV19	-	TRBD1	TRBJ1-5	CASSDRGGNQPQHF	TGTGCCAGTAGTGACAGGGGCGGCAATCAGCCCCAGCATTTT
TRBV7-9	-	TRBD2	TRBJ2-7	CASSLAGGYEQYF	TGTGCCAGCAGCTTAGCGGGAGGGTACGAGCAGTACTTC
TRBV28	-	-	TRBJ1-2	CASSFGPLGGYTF	TGTGCCAGCAGTTTTGGTCCCCTCGGGGGCTACACCTTC
TRBV2	-	TRBD1	TRBJ2-5	CATSDRGSETQYF	TGTGCCACCTCGGACAGGGGGAGCGAGACCCAGTACTTC
TRBV11-2	-	TRBD2	TRBJ2-1	CASSLGTSGFNEQFF	TGCGCCAGCAGCCTCGGGACTAGCGGTTTCAATGAGCAGTTCTTC
TRBV11-2	-	-	TRBJ1-2	CASSRDRRLDTF	TGTGCCAGCAGCAGGGACCGCCGCTTAGATACCTTC
TRBV19	-	TRBD1	TRBJ1-5	CASSDRVRNQPQHF	TGTGCCAGTTCGGACAGGGTCCGTAATCAGCCCCAGCATTTT
TRBV5-6	-	-	TRBJ2-7	CASSIRGPTEQYF	TGTGCCAGCAGCATCCGGGGCCCGACGGAGCAGTACTTC
TRBV28	-	-	TRBJ2-7	CASSLPAYEQYF	TGTGCCAGCAGTTTACCCGCCTACGAGCAGTACTTC
TRBV18	-	TRBD1	TRBJ2-2	CASSPNRDRANTGELFF	TGTGCCAGCTCACCAAACAGGGACAGGGCGAACACCGGGGAGCTGTTTTTT
TRBV9	-	TRBD2	TRBJ2-3	CASSVGSLAGWTDTQYF	TGTGCCAGCAGCGTAGGGTCCCTAGCGGGGTGGACAGATACGCAGTATTTT
TRBV7-2	-	-	TRBJ1-1	CASSFLGLGTEAFF	TGTGCCAGCAGCTTCTTGGGTTTGGGCACTGAAGCTTTCTTT
TRBV6-5	-	-	TRBJ1-3	CASRYGSSGNTIYF	TGTGCCAGCAGATACGGGAGCTCTGGAAACACCATATATTTT
TRBV6-5	-	-	TRBJ1-2	CASSYYGDGRYGYTF	TGTGCCAGCAGTTACTACGGGGACGGCCGATATGGCTACACCTTC
TRBV5-4	-	TRBD2	TRBJ2-7	CASSYSSGIGNEQYF	TGTGCCAGCAGCTACTCTAGCGGGATAGGAAACGAGCAGTACTTC
TRBV4-3	-	TRBD1	TRBJ1-1	CASSRGQGNTEAFF	TGCGCCAGCAGCCGGGGACAGGGGAACACTGAAGCTTTCTTT
TRBV5-1	once	TRBD1	TRBJ2-1	CASSLEGQGYNEQFF	TGCGCCAGCAGCTTGGAAGGACAGGGCTACAATGAGCAGTTCTTC
TRBV5-4	-	-	TRBJ1-1	CASSLGGPWEAFF	TGTGCCAGCAGCTTGGGCGGACCTTGGGAAGCTTTCTTT
TRBV19	once	TRBD1	TRBJ1-2	CASLNRDSYGYTF	TGTGCCAGTTTGAACCGGGACAGCTATGGCTACACCTTC
TRBV9	-	TRBD2	TRBJ2-5	CASSLQTSGGQETQYF	TGTGCCAGCAGCCTCCAGACTAGCGGGGGACAAGAGACCCAGTACTTC
TRBV10-3	-	TRBD1	TRBJ2-5	CAIRNPGQGFGTQYF	TGTGCCATCAGGAATCCGGGACAGGGATTCGGGACCCAGTACTTC
TRBV30	-	-	TRBJ1-6	CAWSGDATGGLSSYNSPLHF	TGTGCCTGGAGTGGCGACGCGACAGGAGGCCTGAGCTCCTATAATTCACCCCTCCACTTT
TRBV18	-	-	TRBJ2-5	CASSPVSYQETQYF	TGTGCCAGCTCACCGGTCTCGTACCAAGAGACCCAGTACTTC
TRBV10-3	-	TRBD1	TRBJ1-4	CAISEGTGREKLFF	TGTGCCATCAGTGAGGGGACAGGGCGAGAAAAACTGTTTTTT
TRBV7-7	-	-	TRBJ2-1	CASSSRWGTRYNEQFF	TGTGCTAGCAGCTCCCGTTGGGGGACTCGCTACAATGAGCAGTTCTTC
TRBV28	-	-	TRBJ2-7	CASTRVTYEQYF	TGTGCCAGCACCCGCGTCACCTACGAGCAGTACTTC
TRBV15	-	TRBD1	TRBJ2-7	CATSRPGTDHHEQYF	TGTGCCACCAGCAGACCCGGGACAGACCATCACGAGCAGTACTTC
TRBV19	-	TRBD2	TRBJ2-7	CASSRQSRTGGEQYF	TGTGCCAGTAGTCGCCAAAGCCGGACGGGAGGCGAGCAGTACTTC